The 12 T cell receptor beta chains presented below share a single source sample, sequenced in a study of tumor-infiltrating lymphocytes in primary liver carcinoma. Unsorted whole blood yielded blood RNA, and germline DNA was extracted as well. TCR beta cDNA was made from 450 to 500 ng total RNA with a constant-region primer. Each TCR beta library was derived from three nested multiplex PCR rounds that employed slightly modified ARM-PCR. Running roughly 10 cycles apiece, the first two PCR rounds relied on TRBV1-TRBV30 forward primers together with a C-beta reverse primer. TCRdb passed the multiplex PCR reads through MiXCR, listing each CDR3 protein once. The repertoire has approximately 310,000 distinct CDR3 sequences, roughly 60% of them found once; the top ten carry roughly 8.9%. Specimen: peripheral blood. The receptors shown here come from a man aged 35 to 55 with primary liver carcinoma and hepatitis B virus infection.

Comments on this clonotype: The conserved final phenylalanine or tryptophan is absent from the CDR3, which likely points to a read error. The chain has TRBV6-1 and TRBJ1-5, with D perhaps TRBD1 (5 bases). Trimming removed 3 bases at V and 3 bases at J, with 15 bases between. Germline CDR1 is MNHNS and CDR2 is SASEGT. The CDR3 runs 16 residues. The CDR3 DNA reads TGTGCCAGCAGTGACCGCGCAGGGCGCCTCAATCAGCCCCAGCATTAT. Translation gives CASSDRAGRLNQPQHY.

About this clonotype: Relative to the germline gene, one junction end is altered; a read error may explain this. This chain links TRBV5-6 with TRBJ1-1; D is unresolved. The CDR3 length is 12 residues. CDR1 SGHDT and CDR2 YYEEEE come from the germline V gene. CDR3 bases: TGTGCCAGCAGCCTGGGGAACACTAAAGCTTTCTTT. Translating it yields CASSLGNTKAFF.

Regarding this clonotype: A much larger clonotype is one base distant, so this may be a read error. The rearrangement joins TRBV6-5 to TRBJ2-5, with TRBD1 matching over 8 bases. This CDR3 has 14 amino acids. J was trimmed by 5 bases and V by 5 bases; bases with no gene match: 7. Germline loops: CDR1 MNHEY, CDR2 SVGAGI. The DNA of the CDR3 is TGTGCCAGCAGTGAATCAGGGGGCACGGAGACCCAGTACTTC. This sequence encodes CASSESGGTETQYF.

V and J are TRBV5-4 and TRBJ2-3, with D possibly matching TRBD2 (6 bases). Germline V gene lookup returns CDR1 SGHNT and CDR2 YYREEE (reference sequence). This CDR3 comprises 16 residues. V was pared by 4 bases and J by 5 bases, with 20 bases between. The CDR3 DNA is TGTGCCAGCAGCCCTCCTACAGGCGGGGTGGGAGATACGCAGTATTTT. Protein product: CASSPPTGGVGDTQYF.

As to this clonotype: Given a much more abundant clone one base away, this may be a read error. The CDR3 loop is CASRADAAELFF. The CDR3 region has the DNA TGCGCCAGCAGGGCCGACGCCGCGGAGCTGTTTTTT. The gene calls are TRBV10-1 and TRBJ2-2; no clear D gene. Germline V gene data show CDR1 as WNHNN and CDR2 as SYGVQD (reference sequence). Trimming took 6 bases from V and 10 from J, leaving 12 bases between them. The CDR3 extends over 12 amino acids.

Note on this clonotype: One junction end does not reproduce the germline sequence, and a read error may be involved. The rearrangement links TRBV5-4 to TRBJ1-5; D is unresolved. This CDR3 region has 15 residues. CDR1 SGHNT and CDR2 YYREEE come from the germline V gene (reference sequence). The CDR3 bases are TGTGCTAGCAGCTCCAAGTCTCACCCGGGGCAGCCCCAGCATTTT. Translated, it gives CASSSKSHPGQPQHF.

This clonotype was found many times. DNA for the CDR3: TGTGCCAGCAGCCCCCATGACTCAATAATATCCTTCACAGATACGCAGTATTTT. This encodes CASSPHDSIISFTDTQYF. The chain uses TRBV14 and TRBJ2-3, with D hard to call. CDR1 and CDR2 from the germline V gene are SGHDN and FVKESK. Deletions cut 4 bases from V and 2 bases from J, with 22 bases between. This CDR3 comprises 18 residues. Combining the CDR3 with reference TRBV14 and TRBJ2-3 gives the whole variable domain EAGVTQFPSHSVIEKGQTVTLRCDPISGHDNLYWYRRVMGKEIKFLLHFVKESKQDESGMPNNRFLAERTGGTYSTLKVQPAELEDSGVYFCASSPHDSIISFTDTQYFGPGTRLTVL.

This clonotype was picked up a small number of times. This chain's CDR3 is CASYSRYPDTQYF. The CDR3 nucleotides are TGTGCCAGCTACTCACGTTACCCAGATACGCAGTATTTT. The chain uses TRBV28 and TRBJ2-3; D not certain. In germline, CDR1 is MDHEN, CDR2 SYDVKM. This CDR3 comprises 13 residues. Trimming stripped 8 bases from V and 4 bases from J, with 13 bases between.

This clonotype was counted many times. The CDR3 coding sequence is TGTGCCAGCAGTCCTAGCGGGGTCTTGGTTACGCAGTATTTT. Its translation: CASSPSGVLVTQYF. The chain has TRBV12-3 or TRBV12-4 and TRBJ2-3, with 9 bases fitting TRBD2. This CDR3 has 14 amino acids. V lost 5 bases and J lost 8; bases outside the gene matches: 8.

At least ten counts were recorded for this clonotype. The chain couples TRBV4-1 to TRBJ2-7; the match to TRBD1 covers 9 bases. The CDR3 spans 15 residues. Germline V lookup: CDR1 MGHRA, CDR2 YSYEKL. After removal of 2 bases from V and 6 bases from J, the junction contained 8 bases not matched to a gene. CDR3: CASSQTQGAKFEQYF. CDR3 nucleotide sequence: TGCGCCAGCAGCCAAACACAGGGGGCAAAGTTCGAGCAGTACTTC.

Points on this clonotype: A much larger clone lies a single base off, so this may be a read error. This rearrangement joins TRBV6-5 to TRBJ2-2; D is tentatively TRBD1 or TRBD2 (5 bases each). V was shortened by 6 bases and J by 7 bases, with 21 bases between the two germline ends. This CDR3 is built from 16 residues. Looked up from germline, CDR1 is MNHEY and CDR2 is SVGAGI. This CDR3 is CASRPKTWGFYGELFF. For the CDR3, the DNA is TGTGCCAGCAGACCAAAGACATGGGGGTTCTACGGGGAGCTGTTTTTT.

This clonotype was seen a handful of times. The chain recombines TRBV7-8 with TRBJ2-3; D is uncertain. Trimming cost V 3 bases and J 2 bases, with 15 bases left between them. CDR3 size: 16 residues. Germline V lookup: CDR1 SGHVS, CDR2 FQNEAQ. The CDR3 loop is CASSLPVRRYTDTQYF. For the CDR3, the DNA is TGTGCCAGCAGCTTGCCGGTCCGCCGCTACACAGATACGCAGTATTTT. Full variable domain (missing parts from reference TRBV7-8 and TRBJ2-3): GAGVSQSPRYKVAKRGQDVALRCDPISGHVSLFWYQQALGQGPEFLTYFQNEAQLDKSGLPSDRFFAERPEGSVSTLKIQRTQQEDSAVYLCASSLPVRRYTDTQYFGPGTRLTVL.